These T cell receptor beta chains were read from a single sample in a study of cytomegalovirus exposure and HLA in healthy donors. Sequencing was performed with immunoSEQ multiplex PCR; in TCRdb, only in-frame clones are kept and a portion is missing. The repertoire holds 150,000 to 200,000 clones, around 80% seen once, with 1.9% in the top ten. The sample consisted of PBMCs. These TCRs come from a man aged 18 to 35 in good health and CMV-seronegative. The CDR3 runs from the conserved cysteine through the conserved F or W. The D gene is left open where the match is weak. Some rows have no size entry. The others give once, few or many, or a class for an expanded clone.

j_call,d_call,v_call,clone_size,cdr3_aa,cdr3_nt
TRBJ1-1,TRBD1,TRBV5-1,NA,CASSLEATGATEAFF,TGCGCCAGCAGCTTGGAGGCGACAGGGGCAACTGAAGCTTTCTTT
TRBJ2-7,NA,TRBV2,NA,CASSVNHRSGEQYF,TGTGCCAGCAGTGTAAACCACAGAAGTGGCGAGCAGTACTTC
TRBJ2-7,TRBD1,TRBV11-2,once,CASSLVVGTGGREQYF,TGTGCCAGCAGCTTAGTTGTCGGGACAGGAGGTCGCGAGCAGTACTTC
TRBJ2-7,TRBD1,TRBV19,NA,CASSGDRVAEQYF,TGTGCCAGTAGCGGGGACAGGGTGGCCGAGCAGTACTTC
TRBJ1-4,TRBD1,TRBV27,NA,CASSLGTGTYEKLFF,TGTGCCAGCAGTCTCGGGACAGGGACTTATGAAAAACTGTTTTTT
TRBJ2-3,TRBD2,TRBV27,NA,CASSVLAGLARGTSTDTQYF,TGTGCCAGCAGCGTCCTGGCGGGACTAGCGCGGGGTACTAGCACAGATACGCAGTATTTT
TRBJ1-6,TRBD1,TRBV30,once,CAWIDVDRVNSPLHF,TGTGCCTGGATCGATGTGGACAGGGTGAATTCACCCCTCCACTTT
TRBJ1-5,TRBD1,TRBV28,NA,CASRRQGESNQPQHF,TGTGCCAGCAGAAGACAGGGGGAGAGCAATCAGCCCCAGCATTTT
TRBJ1-1,TRBD1,TRBV6-1,NA,CASSEPGQRGVWGNEAFF,TGTGCCAGCAGTGAACCGGGACAGAGAGGCGTATGGGGGAATGAAGCTTTCTTT
TRBJ1-2,NA,TRBV18,NA,CASSPLTALNYGYTF,TGTGCCAGCTCACCCCTGACAGCCCTCAACTATGGCTACACCTTC
TRBJ2-3,TRBD2,TRBV5-1,NA,CASSPIRGDTDTQYF,TGCGCCAGCAGCCCGATCCGGGGGGACACAGATACGCAGTATTTT
TRBJ2-2,NA,TRBV12-5,NA,CASGLLVGAGELFF,TGTGCTAGTGGTTTGCTCGTGGGAGCCGGGGAGCTGTTTTTT
TRBJ1-5,NA,TRBV2,NA,CASKIGNQPQHF,TGTGCCAGCAAAATCGGGAATCAGCCCCAGCATTTT
TRBJ2-3,TRBD1,TRBV19,NA,CASSPRGDRAIGDTQYF,TGTGCCAGTAGTCCCCGGGGGGACAGGGCTATTGGGGATACGCAGTATTTT
TRBJ1-6,TRBD1,TRBV27,NA,CASRVNPGQNSPLHF,TGTGCCAGCAGAGTGAATCCGGGACAGAATTCACCCCTCCACTTT
TRBJ2-5,TRBD2,TRBV27,NA,CASRGGSGNGEETQYF,TGTGCCAGCCGAGGGGGTAGCGGGAACGGCGAAGAGACCCAGTACTTC
TRBJ1-3,NA,TRBV6-6,NA,CASSYFGQSSGNTIYF,TGTGCCAGCAGTTACTTCGGACAGAGCTCTGGAAACACCATATATTTT
TRBJ2-3,NA,TRBV30,NA,CAWSARSARGTYTQYF,TGTGCCTGGAGTGCCCGGTCAGCGCGGGGCACGTATACGCAGTATTTT
TRBJ2-7,TRBD2,TRBV5-1,NA,CASSWGGTGGYEQYF,TGCGCCAGCAGCTGGGGAGGGACTGGCGGCTACGAGCAGTACTTC
TRBJ2-1,TRBD2,TRBV18,NA,CASSPPMLAGGPNEQFF,TGTGCCAGCTCACCACCTATGCTAGCGGGGGGGCCGAATGAGCAGTTCTTC
TRBJ2-6,TRBD1,TRBV9,NA,CASSVTGAGLGANVLTF,TGTGCCAGCAGCGTAACAGGGGCCGGGTTAGGGGCCAACGTCCTGACTTTC
TRBJ1-2,NA,TRBV6-5,NA,CASTRDNDRGYTF,TGTGCCAGCACCCGAGATAACGATCGGGGCTACACCTTC
TRBJ2-2,NA,TRBV28,NA,CASSPMKWGRYTGELFF,TGTGCCAGCAGTCCCATGAAATGGGGGCGCTACACCGGGGAGCTGTTTTTT
TRBJ1-2,TRBD1,TRBV9,NA,CASSVGDSKPLNYGYTF,TGTGCCAGCAGCGTTGGGGACAGCAAGCCACTAAACTATGGCTACACCTTC
TRBJ2-7,TRBD1,TRBV12-5,NA,CASGLVRGDRRTYEQYF,TGTGCTAGTGGTTTGGTACGAGGGGACAGGAGGACCTACGAGCAGTACTTC
TRBJ2-7,TRBD2,TRBV2,NA,CASRAPAGGSYEQYF,TGTGCCAGCAGGGCCCCAGCGGGAGGCTCCTACGAGCAGTACTTC
TRBJ2-2,TRBD1,TRBV11-2,NA,CASSSVDRANTGELFF,TGTGCCAGCAGCTCAGTAGACAGGGCGAACACCGGGGAGCTGTTTTTT
TRBJ2-5,TRBD2,TRBV15,once,CATSLGLAYQETQYF,TGTGCCACCAGCCTGGGACTAGCGTACCAAGAGACCCAGTACTTC
TRBJ2-7,TRBD1,TRBV28,NA,CATHSGTGAHEQYF,TGTGCCACGCATTCTGGGACAGGAGCCCACGAGCAGTACTTC
TRBJ2-3,TRBD2,TRBV9,NA,CASSATSGEADTQYF,TGTGCCAGCAGCGCGACTAGCGGGGAGGCAGATACGCAGTATTTT
TRBJ2-3,TRBD2,TRBV27,NA,CASTPGTSGVGSTDTQYF,TGTGCCAGCACCCCGGGGACTAGCGGGGTTGGAAGCACAGATACGCAGTATTTT
TRBJ2-1,TRBD2,TRBV9,NA,CASSAGLAGGNEQFF,TGTGCCAGCAGCGCGGGACTAGCGGGAGGCAATGAGCAGTTCTTC
TRBJ2-7,TRBD2,TRBV5-1,NA,CASSFLAGGDEQYF,TGCGCCAGCAGCTTCCTGGCGGGAGGAGACGAGCAGTACTTC
TRBJ2-7,TRBD2,TRBV11-2,NA,CASSPAGGPYEQYF,TGTGCCAGCAGCCCAGCGGGAGGGCCCTACGAGCAGTACTTC
TRBJ2-1,TRBD1,TRBV4-3,NA,CASSQSRGPYNEQFF,TGCGCCAGCAGCCAGTCCAGGGGGCCCTACAATGAGCAGTTCTTC
TRBJ1-5,NA,TRBV2,NA,CASSQGRTVKGQPQHF,TGTGCCAGCAGCCAAGGGCGGACAGTTAAAGGCCAGCCCCAGCATTTT
TRBJ2-7,NA,TRBV28,NA,CASSLTREPPYEQYF,TGTGCCAGCAGTTTAACTAGGGAACCCCCCTACGAGCAGTACTTC
TRBJ2-7,TRBD1,TRBV5-1,NA,CASSMDRNYEQYF,TGCGCCAGCAGCATGGACAGGAACTACGAGCAGTACTTC
TRBJ2-1,NA,TRBV5-1,NA,CASSFGLNEQFF,TGCGCCAGCAGCTTCGGTTTAAATGAGCAGTTCTTC
TRBJ1-2,NA,TRBV4-1,NA,CASSQEGWKKGVGYTF,TGCGCCAGCAGCCAAGAGGGGTGGAAAAAAGGGGTCGGCTACACCTTC
TRBJ1-2,NA,TRBV29-1,NA,CSVEMEGIYGYTF,TGCAGCGTTGAGATGGAGGGTATCTATGGCTACACCTTC
TRBJ1-2,TRBD1,TRBV9,NA,CASSETGGSYGYTF,TGTGCCAGCAGCGAGACAGGGGGAAGCTATGGCTACACCTTC
TRBJ1-2,TRBD1,TRBV4-1,NA,CASSPTDTTGPYTF,TGCGCCAGCAGCCCGACGGATACGACAGGGCCCTACACCTTC
TRBJ2-2,TRBD2,TRBV7-3,once,CASSLSRAGGGTGELFF,TGTGCCAGCAGCTTAAGTCGAGCGGGAGGCGGCACCGGGGAGCTGTTTTTT
TRBJ2-2,NA,TRBV11-2,NA,CASSFLSIDTGELFF,TGTGCCAGCAGCTTTCTTAGTATAGACACCGGGGAGCTGTTTTTT
TRBJ1-2,NA,TRBV10-3,NA,CAISESAANYGYTF,TGTGCCATCAGTGAGTCGGCAGCTAACTATGGCTACACCTTC